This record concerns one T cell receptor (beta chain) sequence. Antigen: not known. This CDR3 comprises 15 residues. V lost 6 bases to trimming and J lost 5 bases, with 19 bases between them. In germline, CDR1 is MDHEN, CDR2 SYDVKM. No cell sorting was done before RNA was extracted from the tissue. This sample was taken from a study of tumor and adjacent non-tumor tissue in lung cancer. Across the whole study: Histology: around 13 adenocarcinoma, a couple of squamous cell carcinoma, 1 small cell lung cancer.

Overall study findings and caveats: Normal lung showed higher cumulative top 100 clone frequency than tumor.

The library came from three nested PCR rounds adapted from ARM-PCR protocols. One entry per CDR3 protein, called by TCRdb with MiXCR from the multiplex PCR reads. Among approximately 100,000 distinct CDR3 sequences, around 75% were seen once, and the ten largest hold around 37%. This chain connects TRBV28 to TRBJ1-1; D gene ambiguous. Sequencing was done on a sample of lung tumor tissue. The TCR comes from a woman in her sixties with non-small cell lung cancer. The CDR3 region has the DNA TGTGCCAGCAGCTACACCGGGATTGGGAGAACTGAAGCTTTCTTT. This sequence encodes CASSYTGIGRTEAFF.